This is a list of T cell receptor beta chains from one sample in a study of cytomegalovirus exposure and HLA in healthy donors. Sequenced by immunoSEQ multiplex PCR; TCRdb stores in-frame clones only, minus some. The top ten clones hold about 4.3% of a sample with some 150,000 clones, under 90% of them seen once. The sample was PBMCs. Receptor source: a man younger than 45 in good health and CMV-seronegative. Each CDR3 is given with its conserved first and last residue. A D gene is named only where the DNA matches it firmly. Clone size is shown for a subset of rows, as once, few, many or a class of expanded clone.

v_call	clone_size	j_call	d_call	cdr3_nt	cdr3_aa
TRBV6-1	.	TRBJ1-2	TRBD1	TGTGCCAGCAGTGACAGGGGGCGCATCCGGTATGGCTACACCTTC	CASSDRGRIRYGYTF
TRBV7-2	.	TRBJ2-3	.	TGTGCCAGCAGCTTAGATGCCGGGGGGCGCGTGCAGTATTTT	CASSLDAGGRVQYF
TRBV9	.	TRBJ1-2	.	TGTGCCAGCAGCCCCCGCGGGGGGTACTATGGCTACACCTTC	CASSPRGGYYGYTF
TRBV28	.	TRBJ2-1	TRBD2	TGTGCCAGCAGTCCTAGCGGGAGTCTAGGCAATGAGCAGTTCTTC	CASSPSGSLGNEQFF
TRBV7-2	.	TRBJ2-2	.	TGTGCCAGCAGCTTAGGGACTTTGGGGGAGCTGTTTTTT	CASSLGTLGELFF
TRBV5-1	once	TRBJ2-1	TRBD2	TGCGCCAGCAGCTTGCCTAGCGGGGGTGGGGATGAGCAGTTCTTC	CASSLPSGGGDEQFF
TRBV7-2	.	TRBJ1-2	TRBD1	TGTGCCAGCAGCTTGACAGGGGGCAGTGGCTACACCTTC	CASSLTGGSGYTF
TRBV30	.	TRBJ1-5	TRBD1	TGTGCCTGGAGTTCAGGGGGCTTTCAGCCCCAGCATTTT	CAWSSGGFQPQHF
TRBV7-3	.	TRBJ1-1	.	TGTGCCAGCAGCTTAAAGGAGGGAATGGATAACACTGAAGCTTTCTTT	CASSLKEGMDNTEAFF
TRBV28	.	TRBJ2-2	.	TGTGCCAGCAGTTCCCACCGGGACTCCACCGAAACCGGGGAGCTGTTTTTT	CASSSHRDSTETGELFF
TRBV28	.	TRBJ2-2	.	TGTGCCAGCAGTTTGTGGACAGGGGAGCTGTTTTTT	CASSLWTGELFF
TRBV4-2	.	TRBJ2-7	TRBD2	TGTGCCAGCAGCCAAGAGGGGGAGGGACTAGCGGGCCACGAGCAGTACTTC	CASSQEGEGLAGHEQYF
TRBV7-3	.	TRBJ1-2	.	TGTGCCAGCAGCCGGCGGGGGAACAGGCCCGATGCCTATGGCTACACCTTC	CASSRRGNRPDAYGYTF
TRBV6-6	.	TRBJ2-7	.	TGTGCCAGCAGTTACGCGGGGCTGATTGGCGAGCAGTACTTC	CASSYAGLIGEQYF
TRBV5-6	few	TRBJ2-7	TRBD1	TGTGCCAGCAGCTTCGGACAGGGGCGCGAGCAGTACTTC	CASSFGQGREQYF
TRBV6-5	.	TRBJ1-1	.	TGTGCCAGCAGTCGAACAGGTTCTTCGAACACTGAAGCTTTCTTT	CASSRTGSSNTEAFF
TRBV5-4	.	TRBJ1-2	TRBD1	TGTGCCAGCAGCTTGGCGGGATGGGGACAGGGGGCGAAGGGCTACACCTTC	CASSLAGWGQGAKGYTF
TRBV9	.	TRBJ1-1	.	TGTGCCAGCAGCGTAGAGGGAGGCAGGGTAAACACTGAAGCTTTCTTT	CASSVEGGRVNTEAFF
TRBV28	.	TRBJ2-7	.	TGTGCCACCTCTAGATACGAGCAGTACTTC	CATSRYEQYF
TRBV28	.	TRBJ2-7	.	TGTGCCAGCAGTCTAAGGGGGGGCCGCCTAATGGGCGAGCAGTACTTC	CASSLRGGRLMGEQYF
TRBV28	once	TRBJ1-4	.	TGTGCCAGCAGGCCTACAGGGTCAACTAATGAAAAACTGTTTTTT	CASRPTGSTNEKLFF
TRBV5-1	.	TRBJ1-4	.	TGCGCCAGCAGCCCCTCCCAGGGCTTGGGAAAACTGTTTTTT	CASSPSQGLGKLFF
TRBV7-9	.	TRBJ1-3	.	TGTGCCAGCAGCCCTTATGGGGGGGGCGATTTAGGAAACACCATATATTTT	CASSPYGGGDLGNTIYF
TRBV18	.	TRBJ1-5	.	TGTGCCAGCTCACCAGGCGCAGGTAGGCAGCCCCAGCATTTT	CASSPGAGRQPQHF
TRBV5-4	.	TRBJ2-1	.	TGTGCCGGCAGCTTCGGACTGTATGAGCAGTTCTTC	CAGSFGLYEQFF
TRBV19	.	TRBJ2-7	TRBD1	TGTGCCAGTAGTATAGGGGACAGGAGCTCCTACGAGCAGTACTTC	CASSIGDRSSYEQYF
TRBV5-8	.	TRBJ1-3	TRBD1	TGTGCCAGCAACTTAGGGACAGCGAGCGGAAACACCATATATTTT	CASNLGTASGNTIYF
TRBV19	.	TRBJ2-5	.	TGTGCCAGCCGTAACGGGGGACAAGAGACCCAGTACTTC	CASRNGGQETQYF